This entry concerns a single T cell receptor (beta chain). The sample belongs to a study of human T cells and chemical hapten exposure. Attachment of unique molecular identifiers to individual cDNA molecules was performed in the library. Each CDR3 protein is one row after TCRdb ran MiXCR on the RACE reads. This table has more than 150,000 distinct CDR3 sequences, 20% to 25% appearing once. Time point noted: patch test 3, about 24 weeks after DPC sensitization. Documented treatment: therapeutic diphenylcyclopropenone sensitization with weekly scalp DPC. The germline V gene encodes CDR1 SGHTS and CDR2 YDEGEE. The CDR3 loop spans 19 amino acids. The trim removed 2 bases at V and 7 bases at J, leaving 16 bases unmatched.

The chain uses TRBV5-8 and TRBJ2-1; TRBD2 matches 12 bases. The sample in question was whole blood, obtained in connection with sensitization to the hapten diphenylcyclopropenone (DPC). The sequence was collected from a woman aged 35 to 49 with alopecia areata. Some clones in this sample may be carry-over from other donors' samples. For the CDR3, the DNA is TGTGCCAGCAGCTTCTACCCGACCCGGACTAGCGGGATACCAAATGAGCAGTTCTTC. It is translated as CASSFYPTRTSGIPNEQFF. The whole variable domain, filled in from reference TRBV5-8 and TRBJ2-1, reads EAGVTQSPTHLIKTRGQQATLRCSPISGHTSVYWYQQALGLGLQFLLWYDEGEERNRGNFPPRFSGRQFPNYSSELNVNALELEDSALYLCASSFYPTRTSGIPNEQFFGPGTRLTVL.